The rows below give T cell receptor beta chains drawn from one sample of a study of OX40 agonist ivuxolimab in advanced cancers. Some clones are missing from TCRdb's copy, which holds only in-frame ones; the method was immunoSEQ multiplex PCR. The table lists about 77,000 clones, about nine tenths of them singletons. The starting material was CD4+ or CD8+ T cells sorted from blood, obtained in a trial of the OX40 agonist ivuxolimab. The receptors originated from an adult with an advanced solid tumor such as melanoma, head and neck, liver or kidney cancer. Both conserved end residues are part of each CDR3. D genes are given only for firm matches. A clone size is listed for some rows: how often the clone was seen (once, few, many), or a class if it is expanded.

>.|TRBV28|14|TRBJ2-4|few
TGTGCCAGCAGGAAACGACTAGCCAAAAACATTCAGTACTTC
CASRKRLAKNIQYF
>.|TRBV2|16|TRBJ2-6|.
TGTGCCAGCAGATGGGGGACCAACTCTGGGGCCAACGTCCTGACTTTC
CASRWGTNSGANVLTF
>.|TRBV18|14|TRBJ1-1|.
TGTGCCAGCTCGGTCAAGGGGGAAAAGACTGAAGCTTTCTTT
CASSVKGEKTEAFF
>.|TRBV23-1|17|TRBJ1-5|.
TGCGCCAGCAGTTCAATAGAGTATTCCGGGCCCGGTCAGCCCCAGCATTTT
CASSSIEYSGPGQPQHF
>.|TRBV6-5|15|TRBJ2-7|.
TGTGCCAGCAGTTACTGGGGGGCCGAAGGGTACGAGCAGTACTTC
CASSYWGAEGYEQYF
>TRBD1|TRBV10-3|14|TRBJ2-7|.
TGTGCCATCAACCCGACAGGGGGCTTATACGAGCAGTACTTC
CAINPTGGLYEQYF
>.|TRBV28|14|TRBJ1-5|.
TGTGCCAGCAGTTTGAGCAGGGGCGATCAGCCCCAGCATTTT
CASSLSRGDQPQHF
>TRBD1|TRBV5-1|16|TRBJ2-3|.
TGCGCCAGCAGCTTGGGCCCGGGACAGGGGGTGGATACGCAGTATTTT
CASSLGPGQGVDTQYF
>.|TRBV5-1|14|TRBJ2-7|.
TGCGCCAGCAGCCTGGCTAGCAGATCCTACGAGCAGTACTTC
CASSLASRSYEQYF
>.|TRBV7-2|13|TRBJ2-1|.
TGTGCCAGCAGCCTGGTGGGGCGGAATGAGCAGTTCTTC
CASSLVGRNEQFF
>.|TRBV10-3|14|TRBJ1-2|.
TGTGCCATCAGTCCTTTTGGGGGTAACTATGGCTACACCTTC
CAISPFGGNYGYTF
>.|TRBV15|12|TRBJ2-7|once
TGTGCCACCAGCAGAGATACCTACGAGCAGTACTTC
CATSRDTYEQYF
>.|TRBV5-1|15|TRBJ2-1|.
TGCGCCAGCAGCTTGGTATGGTTCTCCTACAATGAGCAGTTCTTC
CASSLVWFSYNEQFF
>.|TRBV30|16|TRBJ1-5|.
TGTGCCTGGAGTTATCCCGGCAGGGCCAATTATCAGCCCCAGCATTTT
CAWSYPGRANYQPQHF
>.|TRBV7-2|12|TRBJ1-1|.
TGTGCCAGCTCTCGGGAGGCCACTGAAGCTTTCTTT
CASSREATEAFF
>.|TRBV30|13|TRBJ1-2|.
TGTGCCTGGAAGTCGAGGGAGGTTAATGGCTACACCTTC
CAWKSREVNGYTF
>.|TRBV7-9|13|TRBJ1-6|.
TGTGCCAGCAGCGGGGGGAATTATTCACCCCTCCACTTT
CASSGGNYSPLHF
>.|TRBV30|17|TRBJ1-5|few
TGTGCCTGGAGTGTACGACTAAGCACAGCTAAAAATCAGCCCCAGCATTTT
CAWSVRLSTAKNQPQHF
>TRBD2|TRBV9|15|TRBJ2-3|.
TGTGCCAGCAGCCCAGGGACTAAGGGGACAGATACGCAGTATTTT
CASSPGTKGTDTQYF
>.|TRBV18|16|TRBJ1-4|.
TGTGCCAGCTCACCACAGGCCGGGAGCGTTAATGAAAAACTGTTTTTT
CASSPQAGSVNEKLFF
>.|TRBV10-3|14|TRBJ2-7|.
TGTGCCATCAGTCTTCTGGGAGATTTCTACGAGCAGTACTTC
CAISLLGDFYEQYF
>.|TRBV6-5|15|TRBJ2-1|.
TGTGCCAGCAGTACTACCTCAGTCTCCTACAATGAGCAGTTCTTC
CASSTTSVSYNEQFF
>TRBD2|TRBV4-1|15|TRBJ2-5|.
TGCGCCAGCAGCCACGGACTAGCTTCCCAAGAGACCCAGTACTTC
CASSHGLASQETQYF
>TRBD1|TRBV27|12|TRBJ2-7|.
TGTGCCAGCAGTTTCAGGGGGAGCGAGCAGTACTTC
CASSFRGSEQYF
>TRBD2|TRBV19|13|TRBJ2-1|.
TGTGCCAGTACCCCCCTAGCGGGTTTGGAGCAGTTCTTC
CASTPLAGLEQFF
>.|TRBV6-1|15|TRBJ1-1|.
TGTGCCAGCAGTGAGTATCGCGGGTCACTCACTGAAGCTTTCTTT
CASSEYRGSLTEAFF
>TRBD1|TRBV4-2|16|TRBJ2-1|.
TGTGCCAGCAGCCAACCTAACAGGGGGATCAACAATGAGCAGTTCTTC
CASSQPNRGINNEQFF
>.|TRBV5-1|14|TRBJ2-7|.
TGCGCCAGCGGATACAGGGGAGGGGACGACGAGCAGTACTTC
CASGYRGGDDEQYF
>.|TRBV7-2|12|TRBJ2-3|.
TGTGCCAGCAGCTTAGTTGTAGATACGCAGTATTTT
CASSLVVDTQYF
>.|TRBV5-1|16|TRBJ1-5|few
TGCGCCAGCAGCCCAGGGACACCTAATAGCAATCAGCCCCAGCATTTT
CASSPGTPNSNQPQHF
>TRBD1|TRBV27|15|TRBJ2-1|.
TGTGCCAGCAGTTTCCGGGACAGGGGCCACAATGAGCAGTTCTTC
CASSFRDRGHNEQFF
>TRBD2|TRBV6-1|14|TRBJ2-3|.
TGTGCCAGCAGTGATTTAGCGGGGGCAGATACGCAGTATTTT
CASSDLAGADTQYF
>.|TRBV30|16|TRBJ1-2|.
TGTGCCTGGAGTGTACGGGCGGGGAGCCCTCGCTATGGCTACACCTTC
CAWSVRAGSPRYGYTF
>TRBD2|TRBV30|15|TRBJ2-3|.
TGTGCCTGGAGTGTACGCGGGGGGCTTACAGATACGCAGTATTTT
CAWSVRGGLTDTQYF
>.|TRBV29-1|13|TRBJ2-2|.
TGCAGCGTTGTTTTAGCGAAGGCCGGGGAGCTGTTTTTT
CSVVLAKAGELFF
>.|TRBV5-1|13|TRBJ1-1|.
TGCGCCAGCAGCGCGGGCCCCAGCACTGAAGCTTTCTTT
CASSAGPSTEAFF
>.|TRBV5-1|14|TRBJ2-5|.
TGCGCCAGCAGCTTGATGGGGGCCCAAGAGACCCAGTACTTC
CASSLMGAQETQYF
>TRBD2|TRBV5-1|15|TRBJ2-5|.
TGCGCCAGCAGCTGGACTCAGGGCGGGGGAGAGACCCAGTACTTC
CASSWTQGGGETQYF
>TRBD1|TRBV5-1|15|TRBJ1-2|.
TGCGCCAGCAGCTTGGCGGGACAGCGAACGTATGGCTACACCTTC
CASSLAGQRTYGYTF
>.|TRBV19|14|TRBJ1-1|once
TGTGCCAGTACTCCCTCACCTAAGAACACTGAAGCTTTCTTT
CASTPSPKNTEAFF
>TRBD2|TRBV5-6|15|TRBJ2-5|.
TGTGCCAGCAGCTTGGGGCTAGCGGGGGCGGAGACCCAGTACTTC
CASSLGLAGAETQYF
>.|TRBV28|13|TRBJ2-1|.
TGTGCCAGCAGTCAGTTGGGGTGGAATGAGCAGTTCTTC
CASSQLGWNEQFF
>TRBD2|TRBV5-4|16|TRBJ2-1|.
TGTGCCAGCAGCTTGGCGGCCGGACTAGCGGGAGGGGAGCAGTTCTTC
CASSLAAGLAGGEQFF
>.|TRBV29-1|10|TRBJ2-1|.
TGCAGCGTCGGGACCCTAGGGGAGTTCTTC
CSVGTLGEFF
>.|TRBV4-1|15|TRBJ2-7|.
TGCGCCAGCAGCCAAGATGGACTGCCCCGCTACGAGCAGTACTTC
CASSQDGLPRYEQYF
>.|TRBV2|15|TRBJ1-1|.
TGTGCCAGCAGTGTAGGGGGGGGCGCAGACACTGAAGCTTTCTTT
CASSVGGGADTEAFF
>.|TRBV19|14|TRBJ2-2|.
TGTGCCAGTATTAGGCGGGCGAACACCGGGGAGCTGTTTTTT
CASIRRANTGELFF
>.|TRBV18|13|TRBJ1-2|.
TGTGCCAGCTCACCAAGGGTTTTAGATGGCTACACCTTC
CASSPRVLDGYTF
>.|TRBV11-1|13|TRBJ2-7|.
TGTGCCAGCAGCTTGGGGCAGATCTACGAGCAGTACTTC
CASSLGQIYEQYF
>.|TRBV5-1|14|TRBJ2-5|.
TGCGCCAGCAGCTTGGGTAGCGGTTACGAGACCCAGTACTTC
CASSLGSGYETQYF
>.|TRBV5-1|15|TRBJ2-7|.
TGCGCCAGCAGCTTGAGCTGGGGGGCATCCTACGAGCAGTACTTC
CASSLSWGASYEQYF
>.|TRBV6-6|16|TRBJ1-1|.
TGTGCCAGCAGTTCTAAACAGGGAAGGGGAGACACTGAAGCTTTCTTT
CASSSKQGRGDTEAFF
>.|TRBV4-1|15|TRBJ1-2|.
TGCGCCAGCAGCCAGGACCCTGGGTGGGACTATGGCTACACCTTC
CASSQDPGWDYGYTF
>TRBD1|TRBV29-1|16|TRBJ2-1|.
TGCAGCGTTGAGAAGTTTACAGGGGGCGCTGGCAATGAGCAGTTCTTC
CSVEKFTGGAGNEQFF
>.|TRBV4-1|13|TRBJ1-5|.
TGCGCCAGCAGCCCATTCGGGAGGCAGCCCCAGCATTTT
CASSPFGRQPQHF
>.|TRBV2|14|TRBJ1-5|.
TGTGCCAGCGGTCTGGGGTTCAGCAATCAGCCCCAGCATTTT
CASGLGFSNQPQHF
>.|TRBV5-4|15|TRBJ1-1|once
TGTGCCAGCAGCATACCCGGAGGGCCCTACACTGAAGCTTTCTTT
CASSIPGGPYTEAFF
>TRBD1|TRBV2|15|TRBJ2-7|.
TGTGCCAGCAGCGGAACCGGGACAGGGACCTACGAGCAGTACTTC
CASSGTGTGTYEQYF
>TRBD1|TRBV6-6|14|TRBJ1-6|once
TGTGCCAGCAGCCTGACAGGGAATAATTCACCCCTCCACTTT
CASSLTGNNSPLHF
>.|TRBV18|13|TRBJ1-5|once
TGTGCCAGCTCACCACTTTTTAATCAGCCCCAGCATTTT
CASSPLFNQPQHF